The TCR beta chain under discussion was sequenced for a study of cytomegalovirus exposure and HLA in healthy donors. Use of 60 Vbeta and 13 Jbeta primers characterized the PCR. Profiled with immunoSEQ multiplex PCR; TCRdb holds only in-frame clones, not every one. The top ten clones hold more than 1.5% of a sample with around 110,000 clones, around 66% of them seen once. The germline V gene has CDR1 MDHEN and CDR2 SYDVKM. V was pared by 6 bases and J by 5 bases, with 7 bases of the junction left unmatched. This CDR3 has 15 amino acids. This TCR derives from a man between 18 and 35 years old in good health and CMV-seronegative. Material: PBMCs. This chain joins TRBV28 and TRBJ2-7; 13 nucleotides agree with TRBD2. CDR3 protein: CASRALTSGGNEQYF. CDR3 coding DNA: TGTGCCAGCAGGGCCTTGACTAGCGGGGGGAACGAGCAGTACTTC. Drawing the rest from reference TRBV28 and TRBJ2-7, the complete variable domain is DVKVTQSSRYLVKRTGEKVFLECVQDMDHENMFWYRQDPGLGLRLIYFSYDVKMKEKGDIPEGYSVSREKKERFSLILESASTNQTSMYLCASRALTSGGNEQYFGPGTRLTVT.